The source of this TCR beta chain is a study of Ad26.COV2.S vaccination and SARS-CoV-2 variants. Looking at the study overall: By the intramuscular route, Ad26.COV2.S was given once, or twice 56 days apart. Findings and caveats of the study: Substantial breadth was reported for post-vaccination spike-specific CD8+ and CD4+ T cells. Greater spike-specific TCR breadth was seen in vaccine recipients than in placebo recipients.

Germline-derived CDR1 and CDR2 are SEHNR and FQNEAQ (reference sequence). This CDR3 contains 15 residues. The V gene end was trimmed by 2 bases and the J gene end by 2 bases; junction bases not matched to a gene: 3. Some clones are missing from TCRdb's copy, which holds only in-frame ones; the method was immunoSEQ multiplex PCR. The table has approximately 300,000 clones, 86% seen once; the top ten hold around 1.9%. As to this clone: What it binds is unknown.

Treatment indicated: around 19 received Ad26.COV2.S at low or high dose, single or two shots; about 5 received placebo; per-sample allocation not given. Samples analyzed were those drawn on day 63 after the first vaccine or placebo injection. Cohort 1b enrolled adults aged 18-55 years in Boston. The TCR originated in a person between 18 and 65 years old who received the Ad26.COV2.S COVID-19 vaccine or a placebo. This material consisted of peripheral blood, taken in a trial of Ad26.COV2.S vaccine versus placebo. J is TRBJ2-3 and V is TRBV7-9; 8 positions agree with TRBD1. The CDR3 spells CASSLTTGATDTQYF. CDR3 in DNA: TGTGCCAGCAGCTTAACGACAGGGGCCACAGATACGCAGTATTTT. The variable domain in full, with the rest retrieved from reference TRBV7-9 and TRBJ2-3, is DTGVSQNPRHKITKRGQNVTFRCDPISEHNRLYWYRQTLGQGPEFLTYFQNEAQLEKSRLLSDRFSAERPKGSFSTLEIQRTEQGDSAMYLCASSLTTGATDTQYFGPGTRLTVL.